This TCR beta chain was captured by sequencing in a study of T cell responses to AZD1222 COVID-19 vaccine. Study results and caveats: Donors skewed white British and female; clonal diversity was possibly underestimated.

Assay used: immunoSEQ multiplex PCR; TCRdb lists only in-frame clones, some missing. The sample has approximately 130,000 clones, 80% to 90% seen once. Comments on this clone: Its antigen is still unknown.

The germline V gene encodes CDR1 SGHTA and CDR2 FQGNSA. This CDR3 spans 14 amino acids. The V gene lost 5 bases and the J gene lost 3 bases, with 13 bases spanning the gap. This specimen consisted of peripheral blood, obtained 28 days after the second AZD1222 dose. The V gene is TRBV7-2, the J gene TRBJ1-2; maybe TRBD1 (6 bases). The origin of this receptor is an adult who received the AZD1222 COVID-19 vaccine. CDR3 in DNA: TGTGCCAGCAGCCAACACACAGGGTACTATGGCTACACCTTC. Its protein is CASSQHTGYYGYTF.